This TCR beta chain was sequenced during a study of cytomegalovirus exposure and HLA in healthy donors. Study at large: Per a later analysis, the approximately 690 first-cohort and under 150 validation repertoires shared one platform. Study-level results: Usually a TCR sequence was rare, but some public TCRs were found in many donors. The authors listed some 160 TCR beta chains as cytomegalovirus-associated.

The donors were part of the approximately 120-subject validation cohort, which stood apart from the roughly 680-subject first cohort. With regard to this clone: The antigen remains undetermined.

The ends were cut back, 3 bases at V and 9 bases at J, with 12 bases in the middle. Germline V gives CDR1 SGDLS, CDR2 YYNGEE. This CDR3 region has 12 residues. Repertoires were generated with immunoSEQ multiplex PCR, while TCRdb's copy carries only in-frame clones and drops some. The sample yields a few hundred thousand clones, roughly 87% seen once. This receptor was identified in a man younger than 35 in good health and CMV-seropositive. The sequenced sample consisted of PBMCs. The V call is TRBV9, the J call TRBJ1-2; the D gene is possibly TRBD1 (5 bases). CDR3 sequence reads: CASSEGKGRYTF. Here the CDR3 DNA reads TGTGCCAGCAGCGAAGGGAAGGGACGCTACACCTTC.